Below, one T cell receptor beta chain is given with its context. Its antigen is still unknown. CDR3 length equals 16 residues. CDR1 is SGHRS and CDR2 is YFSETQ in the germline V gene. The data originate from a study of monozygotic twins with inflammatory bowel disease. Overall study results and limits: The data did not back a single strong IBD-associated clonotype or signal. Individual T cell subtypes were not distinguishable. Relative clonotype sharing with others was diminished in IBD patients versus healthy twins, particularly with disease activity.

TCRalpha and TCRbeta cDNA went through two nested PCRs of about 15 and 9 cycles. No DNA is given; TCRdb re-called the 5' RACE reads and lists each CDR3 protein once. Its clone listing holds some 200,000 distinct CDR3 sequences. The chain links TRBV5-1 to TRBJ2-5; the D call from TCRdb, TRBD1, cannot be confirmed without DNA. The clonotype comes from a human donor with ulcerative colitis or Crohn's disease, or a healthy co-twin of an affected twin (not recorded which). The sample comprised blood. CDR3 amino acids: CASSGPGTTNGETQYF.